This T cell receptor (beta chain) was found in a study of shared clonotypes between healthy human individuals (dated by TCRdb to about 2020). The study in broad terms: The cohort included three men and a couple of women between 18 and 49 years of age. For each donor, three plates each were used for CD4 naive and CD4 memory, two plates were used for CD8 naive, and one plate was used for CD8 memory. Blood TCR repertoires of about 5 healthy adults were deeply sequenced to estimate repertoire size and the extent of clonotype sharing between individuals. To increase sequencing depth and limit assay-specific biases, different laboratories used diverse techniques to prepare libraries and sequence TCR repertoires. Between about 0.8 and 9 billion PBMCs per donor were obtained by leukapheresis. Findings and caveats that apply to the study as a whole: The genetic and exposure-history diversity represented was limited by the small number of donors. Rarefaction of sorted-subset datasets indicated incomplete sequencing despite the large sequencing depth. Naive subsets generally had larger estimated clonotype richness than memory subsets did. Higher generation probabilities were observed for clonotypes shared by all four sorted-subset donors than for non-shared clonotypes. Sampling was restricted to blood, and TCR repertoires in tissue are likely to differ from TCR repertoires in blood. Pairwise subsampling led to the expectation that sequencing depth would affect the degree of clonotype sharing among donors. When several donors were compared, the shared fraction of clonotypes was around 5% for naive CD4, approximately 3.5% for naive CD8, more than 2% for memory CD4, and roughly 0.4% for memory CD8.

Including the terminal cysteine and phenylalanine, the CDR3 comprises 14 residues. Only the CDR3 portion is preserved as DNA: 42 bases, with reading frame beginning at the first base. The germline V gene (reference sequence) gives CDR1 as SEHNR and CDR2 as FQNEAQ. Unmatched junction bases come to 6, with V trimmed by 4 bases and J by 8 bases. Comment on this clone: The antigen it recognizes is unknown. Qualities for individual bases were not recorded, and no much larger clone is one base off.

Using the deep immunoSEQ assay, multiplex PCR amplified TCR CDR3 regions from genomic DNA. Genomic DNA extracted from each cell subset was distributed evenly over all wells of several immunoSEQ 96-well plates, and each plate served as one replicate. For sorted subsets, approximately 200 ng of genomic DNA, equivalent to tens of thousands of T cell genomes, went into each replicate PCR. The purified libraries were quantified using a Qubit 3.0 fluorometer, sized with a Bioanalyzer 2100, and then quantified again using the KAPA Library Quantification kit. Every immunoSEQ 96-well plate was sequenced on a separate single-read 150-cycle Illumina NextSeq 550 flow cell. For the original study's pipeline: Because the immunoSEQ output held only junctional sequences and lacked quality scores, the filtering could not match the filtering applied to full-length reads. Sequences were annotated with PyIR, a Python wrapper for IgBLAST v1.9, and V/J genes and CDR3 were assigned using IMGT germline references. Reads with weak V/J assignments (E-value above 1e-6), missing CDR3, stop codons, out-of-frame junctions, or ambiguous translated residues were removed. V3J clonotypes were defined by identical inferred V gene, J gene, and CDR3 amino acid sequence. The percentage overlap between two repertoires was calculated by dividing the number of shared unique clonotypes by the size of the smaller repertoire. RTK rarefaction, the Chao1 estimator, and Recon v2.1 estimates of unobserved clonotypes were used to assess repertoire richness. Generation probabilities were computed with OLGA for all TCRbeta clonotypes obtained by the gDNA method from four donors. Entries here come from immuneACCESS through TCRdb and include only in-frame sequences with V and J called. Some clones fail to appear in such tables; in the studies checked, an unresolved V gene covers under half of the shortfall, and the cause of the remainder is unknown. The V and J calls and clone size come from that table; D and trimming were worked out from the DNA. Across this sample there are 550,000 to 750,000 clones, with under 95% seen only once. Jointly, the top ten make up about 24% of the sample.

For the CD8 naive samples, CD45RO-negative cells were positively selected for CCR7, yielding a CD45RA+CCR7+ population from which TemRA cells were excluded. Healthy HIV-negative adults with no recently reported acute infections or vaccinations were included as donors. All donors were Caucasian adults living in Nashville, Tennessee, USA. After blood collection by leukapheresis, PBMCs were isolated using Ficoll-Histopaque density gradient centrifugation and then cryopreserved in the vapor phase of liquid nitrogen. Analytical flow cytometry was used to check the purity and quantity of each magnetically sorted T cell population. Genomic DNA was isolated from each sorted fraction and quantified by UV absorbance on a Nanodrop 2000c.

Recombination joined TRBV7-9 with TRBJ1-1; 11 middle bases align to TRBD1. Sequencing used naive CD8+ T cells sorted from blood. What this sample's cell subset or site label stands for: CD45RA+CCR7+. The sequence was collected from a young man in good health. Here is the DNA: TGTGCCAGCAGCTCTGAGGACAGGGGGCGAGAAGCTTTCTTT. It is translated as CASSSEDRGREAFF.